Detailed here is one TCR beta chain. Its antigen is not identified. At baseline, cycle 4 day 1, and cycle 7 day 1, blood was sampled. Repertoires were generated with immunoSEQ multiplex PCR, while TCRdb's copy carries only in-frame clones and drops some. The repertoire holds about 83,000 clones, with 92% as singletons. The record originates from a study of OX40 agonist ivuxolimab in advanced cancers. Study-level results: The CD4+ and CD8+ T cells in the blood had expanded clonally by week 6 at 0.1 to 3.0 mg/kg.

V lost 6 bases and J 0 bases, leaving 17 bases between the germline ends. CDR1 ENHRY and CDR2 SYGVKD come from the germline V gene. The CDR3 sequence is 16 residues long. This chain links TRBV10-3 with TRBJ1-2, with a tentative D call TRBD1 (6 bases). The sequence derives from an adult with an advanced solid tumor such as melanoma, head and neck, liver or kidney cancer. The material was CD4+ or CD8+ T cells sorted from blood, obtained in a trial of the OX40 agonist ivuxolimab. This CDR3 reads CAIRGVKGDSNYGYTF. The CDR3 DNA is TGTGCCATCAGGGGGGTAAAGGGGGATTCTAACTATGGCTACACCTTC.